This T cell receptor beta chain was recovered during a study of T cell clones after liver transplantation (dated by TCRdb to about 2019). Some background on the complete study: Samples were obtained from ITN030ST, a randomized trial in which withdrawal of immunosuppression was attempted within 2 years of liver transplantation. Donor-reactive T cell clones were identified by TCRbeta sequencing following a pre-transplant mixed lymphocyte reaction and were subsequently tracked in post-transplant blood. As an antigen-independent comparator for the donor-reactive sequences, third party-reactive TCRbeta sequences from pre-transplant MLRs were identified as well. Three of the eight recipients were HCV-positive; the others were transplanted for non-autoimmune, non-viral indications. The subjects received no induction therapy and were kept on standard immunosuppression until randomization at 12-24 months post-transplant. Tolerance was defined as complete withdrawal of immunosuppression for at least one year without a rise in liver enzymes beyond twice the upper limit of normal. Blood samples were collected pre-transplant, then pre-randomization ahead of withdrawal, and finally post-randomization once withdrawal had either been completed or failed. The study cohort included 8 liver transplant recipients, of whom 3 were classified as tolerant and 5 as non-tolerant.

High-throughput TCRbeta CDR3 sequencing of frozen genomic DNA was performed by immunoSEQ, with PCR amplification, mapping, bias correction and internal controls included. The study's processing was this. Only productive rearrangements were retained, with each unique TCRbeta sequence defined by its CDR3 nucleotide sequence together with its V and J gene. For classification of a sequence as donor-reactive, at least 5-fold expansion in CFSE-low cells relative to unstimulated pre-transplant cells and a frequency of at least 0.01% were required. Per-subject minimum frequency thresholds, based on the lowest-template unstimulated sample, ensured at least 90% detection power. Jensen-Shannon divergence between the top 1000 TCRbeta sequences after and before transplant was used to measure repertoire turnover. Changes in detection of donor-reactive sequences were tested with two-sided Fisher's exact tests. TCRdb mirrors the immuneACCESS table, restricted to in-frame sequences. Some clones are absent from its copies; in checked studies, under half trace to an unresolved V gene, and the reason for the others is unknown. V, J and clone size reflect that table, while D and trimming were determined from the DNA. For this sample the table gives more than 95,000 clones, of which around 86% were detected only once. The top ten hold 0.8% to 1% of the sample.

Paper-wide results and their limitations: In most of the 8 subjects, circulating donor-reactive CD4 TCRbeta sequences decreased significantly after transplant, regardless of tolerance or HCV status. Because of small, heterogeneous patient numbers and non-standardized post-transplant time points, the conclusions were only preliminary. Since no allograft tissue specimens were available, donor-reactive T cells may have migrated into the graft instead of being deleted. Low numbers of available donor cells limited the measurable donor-reactive repertoire in two subjects. After accounting for repertoire turnover, donor-reactive detection was significantly reduced in 7 of 8 subjects for CD4 and 8 of 8 for CD8. The decline in donor-reactive sequences exceeded the decline in third party-reactive sequences, suggesting partial antigen-specific deletion that was unrelated to withdrawal success.

According to the study, the label for this sample's time point signals: pre-transplant. Unstimulated PBMCs, after thawing, were stained for CD3, CD4 and CD8 and then FACS-sorted into CD3+CD4+ and CD3+CD8+ populations. Each of the 8 studied subjects was randomized to immunosuppression withdrawal. The Qiagen DNeasy Blood and Tissue Kit was used for isolation of genomic DNA. On this clone: This receptor's antigen is unknown. Qualities for individual bases were not recorded, and no much larger clone is one base off.

The clonotype comes from a human donor who received a liver transplant. This sample comprised CD4+ T cells from blood, obtained before liver transplant.

The CDR3 protein: CASRGLTDTEAFF. Here is the DNA: TGTGCCAGCCGAGGATTGACGGACACTGAAGCTTTCTTT. The rearrangement joined TRBV6-5 to TRBJ1-1; the D gene cannot be resolved reliably. The germline V gene specifies MNHEY as CDR1 and SVGAGI as CDR2. The CDR3 runs 13 residues from the cysteine to the phenylalanine. The DNA shown is the 39-base CDR3, in frame from base 1. V and J lose 8 bases and 3 bases, and a span of 13 bases separates them.